This T cell receptor beta chain was identified in a study of cytomegalovirus exposure and HLA in healthy donors. Study details: Within the Caucasian-associated ancestry cluster were around 81% of the roughly 400 genotyped donors. Study-level points and caveats: Among TCR beta chains, those listed as cytomegalovirus-associated numbered about 160. The HLA-A and HLA-B alleles of most subjects were reportedly predicted accurately from TCR beta sequences.

13 Jbeta primers and 60 Vbeta primers were used for the PCR. Source study methods: Roughly 11 million shared chains were among the roughly 80 million unique TCR beta chains that a later analysis counted. The assay was immunoSEQ multiplex PCR, and TCRdb's table has in-frame clones only and misses some. The DNA gave D and trimming, while V, J and clone size come from that table. Here the sample spans about 150,000 clones, 78% being singletons. About this clone: The target antigen is unknown.

The sequenced sample was PBMCs. This TCR came from a male donor in good health and CMV-seronegative.

The CDR3 reads CASSLRTGQETQYF. CDR3 DNA sequence: TGTGCCAGCAGCTTAAGGACAGGCCAAGAGACCCAGTACTTC. The V gene is TRBV11-2, the J gene TRBJ2-5; 7 bases match TRBD1. The CDR3 runs to 14 residues. The V gene's germline CDR1 is SGHAT and CDR2 FQNNGV. Germline trimming cut 2 bases from V and 1 base from J; bases unmatched to any gene: 1.